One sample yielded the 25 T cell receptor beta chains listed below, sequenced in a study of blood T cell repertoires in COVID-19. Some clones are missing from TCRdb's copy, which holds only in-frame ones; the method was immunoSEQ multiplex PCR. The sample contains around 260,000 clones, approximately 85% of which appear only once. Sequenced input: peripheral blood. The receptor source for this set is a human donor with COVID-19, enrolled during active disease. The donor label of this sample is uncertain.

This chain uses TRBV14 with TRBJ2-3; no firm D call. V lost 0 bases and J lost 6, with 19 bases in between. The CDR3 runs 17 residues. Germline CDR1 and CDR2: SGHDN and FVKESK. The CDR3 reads CASSQEEANRRFDTQYF. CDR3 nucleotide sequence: TGTGCCAGCAGCCAAGAAGAGGCCAATCGGAGATTCGATACGCAGTATTTT. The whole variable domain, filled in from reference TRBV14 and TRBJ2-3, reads EAGVTQFPSHSVIEKGQTVTLRCDPISGHDNLYWYRRVMGKEIKFLLHFVKESKQDESGMPNNRFLAERTGGTYSTLKVQPAELEDSGVYFCASSQEEANRRFDTQYFGPGTRLTVL.

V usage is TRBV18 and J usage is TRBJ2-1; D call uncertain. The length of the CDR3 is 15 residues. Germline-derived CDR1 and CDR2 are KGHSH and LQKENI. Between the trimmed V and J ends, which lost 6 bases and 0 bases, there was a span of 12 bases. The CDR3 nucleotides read TGTGCCAGCTCCTACAGTTCTGCCTCCTACAATGAGCAGTTCTTC. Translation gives CASSYSSASYNEQFF.

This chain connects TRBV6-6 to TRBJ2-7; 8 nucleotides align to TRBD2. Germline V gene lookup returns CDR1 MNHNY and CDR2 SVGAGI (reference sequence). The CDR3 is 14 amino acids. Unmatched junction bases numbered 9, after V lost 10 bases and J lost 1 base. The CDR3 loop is CATQAGVRSYEQYF. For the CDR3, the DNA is TGTGCCACTCAAGCGGGAGTCAGGTCCTACGAGCAGTACTTC.

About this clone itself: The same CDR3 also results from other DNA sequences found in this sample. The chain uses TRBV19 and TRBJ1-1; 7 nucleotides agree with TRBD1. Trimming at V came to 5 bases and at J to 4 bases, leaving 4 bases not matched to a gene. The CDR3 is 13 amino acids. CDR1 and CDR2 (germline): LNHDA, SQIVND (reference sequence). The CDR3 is CASSSQGSTEAFF. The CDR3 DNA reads TGTGCCAGTAGTTCACAGGGGAGCACTGAAGCTTTCTTT.

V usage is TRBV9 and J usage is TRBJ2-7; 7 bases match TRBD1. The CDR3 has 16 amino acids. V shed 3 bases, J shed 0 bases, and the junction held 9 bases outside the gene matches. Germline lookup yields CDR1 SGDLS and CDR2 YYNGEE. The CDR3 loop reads CASSASGTESSYEQYF. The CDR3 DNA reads TGTGCCAGCAGCGCCTCCGGGACAGAGAGCTCCTACGAGCAGTACTTC.

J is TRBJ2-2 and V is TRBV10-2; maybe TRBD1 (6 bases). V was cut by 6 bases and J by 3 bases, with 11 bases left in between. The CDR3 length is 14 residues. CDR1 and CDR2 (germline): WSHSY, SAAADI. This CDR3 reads CASRGASDTGELFF. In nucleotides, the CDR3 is TGCGCCAGCAGGGGGGCCTCGGACACCGGGGAGCTGTTTTTT.

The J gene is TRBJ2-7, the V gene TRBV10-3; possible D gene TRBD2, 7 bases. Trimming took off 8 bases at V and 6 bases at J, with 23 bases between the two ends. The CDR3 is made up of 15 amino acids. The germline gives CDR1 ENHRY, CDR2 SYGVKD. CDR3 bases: TGTGCCATCGGGGGGGGCCAGACAGGATCGCCCGAGCAGTACTTC. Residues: CAIGGGQTGSPEQYF.

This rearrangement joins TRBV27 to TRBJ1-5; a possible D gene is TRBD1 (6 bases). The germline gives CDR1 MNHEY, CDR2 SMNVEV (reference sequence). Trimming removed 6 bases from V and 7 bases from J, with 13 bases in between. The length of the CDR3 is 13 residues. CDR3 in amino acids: CASRPGGAQPQHF. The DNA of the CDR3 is TGTGCCAGCAGGCCGGGGGGCGCACAGCCCCAGCATTTT.

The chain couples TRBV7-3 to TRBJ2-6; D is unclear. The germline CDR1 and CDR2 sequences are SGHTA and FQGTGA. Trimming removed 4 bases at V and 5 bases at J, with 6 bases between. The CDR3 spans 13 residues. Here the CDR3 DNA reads TGTGCCAGCAGCTCGGTCAGGGCCAACGTCCTGACTTTC. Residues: CASSSVRANVLTF.

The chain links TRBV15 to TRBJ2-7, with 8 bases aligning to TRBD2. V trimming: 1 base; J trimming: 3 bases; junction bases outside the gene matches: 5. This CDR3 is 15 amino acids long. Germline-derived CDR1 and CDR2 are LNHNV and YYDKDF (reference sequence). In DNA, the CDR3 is TGTGCCACCAGCAGAGCCTTTAGCGGGGACTACGAGCAGTACTTC. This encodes CATSRAFSGDYEQYF. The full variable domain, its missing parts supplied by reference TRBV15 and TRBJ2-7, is DAMVIQNPRYQVTQFGKPVTLSCSQTLNHNVMYWYQQKSSQAPKLLFHYYDKDFNNEADTPDNFQSRRPNTSFCFLDIRSPGLGDTAMYLCATSRAFSGDYEQYFGPGTRLTVT.

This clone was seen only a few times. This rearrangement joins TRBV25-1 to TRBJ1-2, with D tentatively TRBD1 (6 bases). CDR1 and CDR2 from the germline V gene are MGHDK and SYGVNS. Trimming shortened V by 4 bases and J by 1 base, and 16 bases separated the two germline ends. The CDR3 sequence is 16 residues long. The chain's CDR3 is CASSGRWTVLNYGYTF. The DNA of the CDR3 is TGTGCCAGCAGTGGACGGTGGACAGTCCTTAACTATGGCTACACCTTC.

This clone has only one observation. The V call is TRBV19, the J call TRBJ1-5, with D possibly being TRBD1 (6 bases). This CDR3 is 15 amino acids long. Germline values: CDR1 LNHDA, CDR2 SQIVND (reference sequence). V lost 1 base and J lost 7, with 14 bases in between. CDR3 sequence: CASSIVSAGEQPQHF. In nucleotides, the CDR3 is TGTGCCAGTAGTATAGTGTCTGCAGGGGAGCAGCCCCAGCATTTT.

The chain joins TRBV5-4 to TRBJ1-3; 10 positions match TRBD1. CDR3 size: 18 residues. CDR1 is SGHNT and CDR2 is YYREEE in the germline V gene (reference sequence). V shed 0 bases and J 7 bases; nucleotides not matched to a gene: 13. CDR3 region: CASSLGLLGQGSANTIYF. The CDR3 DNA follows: TGTGCCAGCAGCTTGGGTCTTTTGGGACAGGGGTCTGCCAACACCATATATTTT.

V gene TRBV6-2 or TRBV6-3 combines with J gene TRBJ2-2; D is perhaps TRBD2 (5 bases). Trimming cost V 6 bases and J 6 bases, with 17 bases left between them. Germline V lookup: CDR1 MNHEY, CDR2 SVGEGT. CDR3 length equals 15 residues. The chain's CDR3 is CASSHPLRAAGELFF. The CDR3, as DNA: TGTGCCAGCAGCCATCCGCTGAGGGCAGCCGGGGAGCTGTTTTTT.

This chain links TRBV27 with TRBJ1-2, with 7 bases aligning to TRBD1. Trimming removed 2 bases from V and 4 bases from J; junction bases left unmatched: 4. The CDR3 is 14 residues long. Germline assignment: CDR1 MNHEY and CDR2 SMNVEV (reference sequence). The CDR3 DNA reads TGTGCCAGCAGTTTAAAAGGGGGCGGCTATGGCTACACCTTC. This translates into CASSLKGGGYGYTF.

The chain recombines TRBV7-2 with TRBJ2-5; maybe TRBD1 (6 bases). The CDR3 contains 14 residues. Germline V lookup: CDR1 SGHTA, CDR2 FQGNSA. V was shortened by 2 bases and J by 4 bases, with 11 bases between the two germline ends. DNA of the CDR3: TGTGCCAGCAGCTTATCCCACAGGGTAGAGACCCAGTACTTC. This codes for CASSLSHRVETQYF.

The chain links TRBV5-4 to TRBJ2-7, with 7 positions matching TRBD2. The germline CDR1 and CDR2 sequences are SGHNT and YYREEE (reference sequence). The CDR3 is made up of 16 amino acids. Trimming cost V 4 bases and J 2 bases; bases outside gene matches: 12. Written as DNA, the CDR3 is TGTGCCAGCAGCCGGGGGGAGGCTAGGGGAGCCTACGAGCAGTACTTC. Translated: CASSRGEARGAYEQYF.

In DNA form, the CDR3 reads TGTGCCATCCCGGGACAGGGGTACAATGAGCAGTTCTTC. This codes for CAIPGQGYNEQFF. The rearrangement links TRBV28 to TRBJ2-1, with 10 bases that match TRBD1. This CDR3 has 13 residues. CDR1 MDHEN and CDR2 SYDVKM come from the germline V gene. With V trimmed by 10 bases and J by 4 bases, 4 bases remained unmatched.

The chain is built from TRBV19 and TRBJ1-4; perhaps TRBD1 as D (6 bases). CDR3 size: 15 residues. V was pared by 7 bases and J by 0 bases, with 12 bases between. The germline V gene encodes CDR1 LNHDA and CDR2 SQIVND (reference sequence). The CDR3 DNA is TGTGCCAGTATAAGGGGGAGCTCAACTAATGAAAAACTGTTTTTT. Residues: CASIRGSSTNEKLFF.

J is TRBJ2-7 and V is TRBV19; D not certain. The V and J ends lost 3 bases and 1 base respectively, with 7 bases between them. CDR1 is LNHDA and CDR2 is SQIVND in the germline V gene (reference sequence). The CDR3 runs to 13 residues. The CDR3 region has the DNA TGTGCCAGTAGTATGTCAGGATCCTACGAGCAGTACTTC. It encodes CASSMSGSYEQYF.

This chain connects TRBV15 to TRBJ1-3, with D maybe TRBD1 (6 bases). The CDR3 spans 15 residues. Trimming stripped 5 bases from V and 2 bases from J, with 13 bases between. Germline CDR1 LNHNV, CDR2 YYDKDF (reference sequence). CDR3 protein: CATSQNRATGNTIYF. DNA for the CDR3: TGTGCCACCAGCCAGAACAGGGCAACTGGAAACACCATATATTTT.

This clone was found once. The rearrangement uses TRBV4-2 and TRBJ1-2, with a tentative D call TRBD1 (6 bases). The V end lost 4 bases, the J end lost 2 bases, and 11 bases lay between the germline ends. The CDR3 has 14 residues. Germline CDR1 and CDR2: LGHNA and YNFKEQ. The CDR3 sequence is CASSPRQVNYGYTF. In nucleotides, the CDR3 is TGTGCCAGCAGCCCCCGACAGGTAAACTATGGCTACACCTTC.

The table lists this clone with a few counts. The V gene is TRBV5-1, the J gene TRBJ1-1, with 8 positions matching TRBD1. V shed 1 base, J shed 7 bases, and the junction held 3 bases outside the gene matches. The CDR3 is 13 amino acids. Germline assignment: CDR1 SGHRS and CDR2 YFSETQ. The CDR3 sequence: CASSLWTGREAFF. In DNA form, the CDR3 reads TGCGCCAGCAGCTTGTGGACAGGGCGTGAAGCTTTCTTT.

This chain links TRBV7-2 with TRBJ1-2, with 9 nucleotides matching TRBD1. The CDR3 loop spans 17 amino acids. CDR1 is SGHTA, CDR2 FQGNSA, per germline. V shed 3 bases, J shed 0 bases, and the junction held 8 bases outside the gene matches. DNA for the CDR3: TGTGCCAGCAGCTTGACAGGGGGTAGACTTGCTAACTATGGCTACACCTTC. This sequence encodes CASSLTGGRLANYGYTF.

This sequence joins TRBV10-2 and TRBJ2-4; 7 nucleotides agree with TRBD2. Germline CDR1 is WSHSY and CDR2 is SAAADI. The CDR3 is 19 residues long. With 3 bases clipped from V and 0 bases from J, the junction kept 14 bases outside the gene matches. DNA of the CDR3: TGCGCCAGCAGTGACCCGGGACTAACAGGTGTAATAGCCAAAAACATTCAGTACTTC. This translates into CASSDPGLTGVIAKNIQYF.